The 22 T cell receptor beta chains below all came from one sample that was sequenced in a study of monozygotic twins with inflammatory bowel disease (dated by TCRdb to between 2018 and 2021). Library prep was done by 5' RACE. The instrument given in TCRdb is Illumina HiSeq 2500. TCRdb reprocessed the public reads and reports one entry per CDR3 protein sequence, without DNA. The sample's own table lists about 380,000 distinct CDR3 sequences. The ten largest clones represent around 2.6% of the sample. Source material: blood. These receptors were taken from a human donor with ulcerative colitis or Crohn's disease, or a healthy co-twin of an affected twin (not recorded which).

The rearrangement uses TRBV28 and TRBJ1-1; TCRdb names TRBD1, which stays unverified in the absence of DNA. CDR1 is MDHEN, CDR2 SYDVKM, per germline. The CDR3 is 14 residues long. The CDR3 protein is CASSLLGGYTEAFF.

The rearrangement links TRBV20-1 to TRBJ1-2; checking the TCRdb D call of TRBD1 is not possible without DNA. This CDR3 has 13 amino acids. Germline V CDR1 and CDR2: DFQATT, SNEGSKA (reference sequence). CDR3 sequence reads: CSARDRVNRGYTF.

The gene calls are TRBV20-1 and TRBJ1-5. Germline loops: CDR1 DFQATT, CDR2 SNEGSKA (reference sequence). The CDR3 extends over 13 amino acids. CDR3 sequence: CSARSGINQPQHF.

The rearrangement links TRBV20-1 to TRBJ1-2; TCRdb's assignment of TRBD1 cannot be checked, as there is no DNA. Germline V CDR1 and CDR2: DFQATT, SNEGSKA (reference sequence). The CDR3 runs to 15 residues. This chain's CDR3 is CSARDLSEQGGGYTF.

The V call is TRBV27, the J call TRBJ2-3. The CDR3 is 15 amino acids. The germline gives CDR1 MNHEY, CDR2 SMNVEV (reference sequence). The CDR3: CASSLRSRLTDTQYF.

This chain uses TRBV4-3 with TRBJ1-6; as DNA is missing, the TRBD1 call by TCRdb cannot be tested. Germline values: CDR1 LGHNA, CDR2 YSLEER. This CDR3 region has 17 residues. This CDR3 reads CASSQAGTGLSGSPLHF.

The chain joins TRBV7-3 to TRBJ2-1; TCRdb's D call, TRBD1, is unchecked because there is no DNA. CDR3 length: 16 amino acids. Germline lookup yields CDR1 SGHTA and CDR2 FQGTGA. CDR3 region: CASSLTGTGGVYEQFF.

The chain links TRBV27 to TRBJ2-7; TCRdb indicates TRBD1, and absent DNA this call remains unverified. Germline CDR1 is MNHEY and CDR2 is SMNVEV (reference sequence). The CDR3 is 13 amino acids. This chain's CDR3 is CASSFRGGDEQYF.

The chain recombines TRBV6-5 with TRBJ1-5; TCRdb's D call, TRBD1, is unchecked because there is no DNA. Germline CDR1 reads MNHEY; CDR2 reads SVGAGI. CDR3 length equals 16 residues. This CDR3 is CASSYKWTSRDQPQHF.

This chain links TRBV5-1 with TRBJ2-2; there is no DNA to check the TCRdb D call of TRBD1. CDR3 length: 14 amino acids. Germline CDR1 and CDR2: SGHRS and YFSETQ. CDR3 amino acids: CASSLDRVAGELFF.

The chain joins TRBV12-3 or TRBV12-4 to TRBJ2-5; the D call from TCRdb, TRBD2, cannot be confirmed without DNA. The CDR3 contains 14 residues. The CDR3 reads CASTQWERVKTQYF.

V gene TRBV29-1 combines with J gene TRBJ2-7. The CDR3 runs to 13 residues. The germline V gene encodes CDR1 SQVTM and CDR2 ANQGSEA. The CDR3 is CSVSRDGAYEQYF.

The gene calls are TRBV12-3 or TRBV12-4 and TRBJ1-1; TCRdb outputs TRBD1, but without DNA this stays unchecked. This CDR3 is 13 amino acids long. The CDR3 region is CASRIGGGTEAFF.

V gene TRBV7-8 combines with J gene TRBJ2-1; TCRdb's assignment of TRBD1 cannot be checked, as there is no DNA. Germline values: CDR1 SGHVS, CDR2 FQNEAQ. This CDR3 comprises 16 residues. The CDR3 is CASSLSGGPMDNEQFF.

The gene calls are TRBV18 and TRBJ1-5; the TRBD1 assignment by TCRdb is unverifiable without DNA. Germline CDR1 is KGHSH and CDR2 is LQKENI. The CDR3 is 16 residues long. CDR3 region: CASSGQGARSNQPQHF.

The rearrangement uses TRBV6-1 and TRBJ1-5. From germline, CDR1 is MNHNS and CDR2 SASEGT. CDR3 length equals 11 residues. The chain's CDR3 is CASSEGNPQHF.

The chain joins TRBV20-1 to TRBJ2-7; with no DNA, the TCRdb D assignment of TRBD1 cannot be verified. Germline CDR1 reads DFQATT; CDR2 reads SNEGSKA (reference sequence). This CDR3 has 13 residues. The CDR3 here is CSASSGGRYEQYF.

The CDR3 reads CASSFGGGLGNEQFF. V gene TRBV7-9 combines with J gene TRBJ2-1; TCRdb designates TRBD1, a call that cannot be tested without DNA. The CDR3 sequence is 15 residues long. The germline V gene has CDR1 SEHNR and CDR2 FQNEAQ (reference sequence).

The chain has TRBV6-2 or TRBV6-3 and TRBJ2-1; TCRdb proposes TRBD1, but this gene call is untestable without DNA. CDR3 length: 15 residues. CDR1 and CDR2 from the germline V gene are MNHEY and SVGEGT. The CDR3 protein is CASSLLGTGMNEQFF.

The rearrangement uses TRBV12-3 or TRBV12-4 and TRBJ2-7; TCRdb outputs TRBD1, but without DNA this stays unchecked. The CDR3 is 16 residues long. The CDR3 protein is CASSRRRGPVSYEQYF.

The J gene is TRBJ2-7, the V gene TRBV6-1; TCRdb returns TRBD1, unconfirmable since there is no DNA. The germline V gene has CDR1 MNHNS and CDR2 SASEGT. The CDR3 extends over 15 amino acids. The CDR3 loop is CASSLLGTGTTEQYF.

The chain combines TRBV24-1 with TRBJ2-7; the D gene TCRdb calls, TRBD1, cannot be checked with no DNA. CDR1 is KGHDR and CDR2 is SFDVKD in the germline V gene. CDR3 size: 12 residues. CDR3 amino acids: CATSDFGTEQYF.